The next 2 T cell receptor beta chains were all read from a single sample in a study of molecular identifiers for immune sequencing clone quantification (dated by TCRdb to the late 2010s). Library preparation employed PCR. TCRdb lists the instrument as NextSeq 500. The public reads were reanalyzed by TCRdb: fastp trimming at Q25, MiXCR alignment, in-frame beta chains only. Duplicate CDR3 protein sequences are folded into a single record with the most common DNA and genes. The sample contains around 320,000 distinct CDR3 sequences, roughly a quarter of them found a single time. Approximately 0.74% of the sample is held by the ten biggest clonotypes. The sequencing input was naive CD8+ T cells from blood, with Jurkat cell RNA spiked in. The cell subset or site tag for this specimen amounts to: FACS-sorted CD8+CD4-CCR7+CD45RA+ naive T cells. The source of these receptors is a human donor in good health. Some libraries in this study had Jurkat cell RNA spiked in.

V and J are TRBV6-2 or TRBV6-3 and TRBJ1-1; D gene ambiguous. V lost 1 base and J 0 bases, leaving 9 bases between the germline ends. This CDR3 is built from 15 residues. Germline CDR1 and CDR2: MNHEY and SVGEGT. The CDR3 sequence: CASSYLAGMNTEAFF. Written as DNA, the CDR3 is TGTGCCAGCAGTTACTTGGCAGGAATGAACACTGAAGCTTTCTTT.

The rearrangement links TRBV30 to TRBJ2-4; a possible D gene is TRBD1 (5 bases). V was shortened by 2 bases and J by 8 bases, with 19 bases between the two germline ends. Germline-derived CDR1 and CDR2 are GTSNPN and SVGIG (reference sequence). This CDR3 is built from 15 residues. In DNA, the CDR3 is TGTGCCTGGAGTTTCGGAGTCAGGGATATAGACATTCAGTACTTC. Its protein product is CAWSFGVRDIDIQYF.